This TCR beta chain was captured by sequencing in a study of T cell responses to AZD1222 COVID-19 vaccine. Using immunoSEQ multiplex PCR, the repertoire was profiled, and TCRdb retains in-frame clones only, with some absent. The sample holds some 130,000 clones, around 90% seen once. The CDR3 is 16 residues long. With V trimmed by 2 bases and J by 6 bases, 9 bases remained unmatched. Germline CDR1 MNHEY, CDR2 SMNVEV (reference sequence). The starting material was peripheral blood, obtained 28 days after the second AZD1222 dose. The clonotype comes from an adult who received the AZD1222 COVID-19 vaccine. V and J are TRBV27 and TRBJ2-3; 9 nucleotides agree with TRBD1. The CDR3 nucleotides read TGTGCCAGCAGTTTAATTGGGACAGGGCAGGTTGATACGCAGTATTTT. Translated, it gives CASSLIGTGQVDTQYF.